A selection of T cell receptor beta chains follows, all from one sample in a study of cytomegalovirus exposure and HLA in healthy donors. The data were produced by immunoSEQ multiplex PCR, yet TCRdb's version contains in-frame clones alone and is incomplete. Altogether approximately 100,000 clones are present, more than 75% being singletons, with the ten largest covering 1.5% to 2%. The sample was PBMCs. The source is a woman between 40 and 55 years old in good health and CMV-seronegative. CDR3s include the opening cysteine and the closing phenylalanine or tryptophan. A D gene is named only where the DNA matches it firmly. Expanded clones are given a class, and other clones once, few, many or no size at all.

D	V	J	size	CDR3	DNA
.	TRBV28	TRBJ1-1	.	CASSGSLDTEAFF	TGTGCCAGCAGCGGGTCCTTGGACACTGAAGCTTTCTTT
.	TRBV4-1	TRBJ1-1	.	CASSQVRDRTFEAFF	TGCGCCAGCAGCCAAGTCCGAGACAGGACTTTTGAAGCTTTCTTT
.	TRBV7-8	TRBJ1-1	.	CASSLSRVGAFF	TGTGCCAGCAGCTTGTCTCGGGTGGGAGCTTTCTTT
TRBD2	TRBV9	TRBJ2-7	.	CASSVEPSGNYEQYF	TGTGCCAGCAGCGTAGAACCCAGCGGGAACTACGAGCAGTACTTC
TRBD2	TRBV27	TRBJ2-7	few	CASSSPTSGNYEQYF	TGTGCCAGCAGTTCCCCGACTAGCGGGAACTACGAGCAGTACTTC
.	TRBV4-1	TRBJ2-1	.	CASSLPTESSYNEQFF	TGCGCCAGCAGCCTCCCGACTGAGAGCTCCTACAATGAGCAGTTCTTC
.	TRBV4-2	TRBJ2-6	.	CASSQEDSFSGANVLTF	TGTGCCAGCAGCCAAGAAGACAGCTTCTCTGGGGCCAACGTCCTGACTTTC
TRBD1	TRBV18	TRBJ1-2	few	CASSPRDRDLEGYTF	TGTGCCAGCTCACCACGGGACAGGGACCTTGAGGGCTACACCTTC
.	TRBV7-8	TRBJ2-6	.	CASSLLGPGANVLTF	TGTGCCAGCAGCTTACTTGGGCCTGGGGCCAACGTCCTGACTTTC
TRBD1	TRBV5-1	TRBJ2-4	.	CASSPGTGGDIQYF	TGCGCCAGCAGCCCCGGGACAGGAGGGGACATTCAGTACTTC
TRBD1	TRBV27	TRBJ1-3	once	CASSLAGGTNTIYF	TGTGCCAGCAGTTTGGCAGGGGGCACGAACACCATATATTTT
.	TRBV28	TRBJ2-7	.	CASSLWGGREGEQYF	TGTGCCAGCAGTTTATGGGGGGGCAGGGAGGGCGAGCAGTACTTC
TRBD1	TRBV19	TRBJ2-3	.	CASSIGGTGFTDTQYF	TGTGCCAGTAGTATAGGGGGGACAGGGTTCACAGATACGCAGTATTTT
TRBD1	TRBV4-1	TRBJ1-1	few	CASSQEGDDRGILNTEAFF	TGCGCCAGCAGCCAAGAGGGAGATGACAGGGGAATCCTTAACACTGAAGCTTTCTTT
.	TRBV29-1	TRBJ1-2	.	CSREGGYTF	TGCAGCAGGGAGGGGGGCTACACCTTC
.	TRBV5-8	TRBJ1-1	.	CASSLEGLRNTEAFF	TGTGCCAGCAGCTTGGAGGGACTCAGGAACACTGAAGCTTTCTTT
.	TRBV5-1	TRBJ1-1	.	CASSLGGGDAEAFF	TGCGCCAGCAGCTTGGGGGGGGGCGACGCTGAAGCTTTCTTT
.	TRBV11-2	TRBJ1-2	.	CASSSLTSQRYYGYTF	TGTGCCAGCAGCTCATTGACTTCCCAGCGGTACTATGGCTACACCTTC
.	TRBV2	TRBJ2-1	.	CASSFGAYSYNEQFF	TGTGCCAGCAGTTTTGGGGCCTACTCCTACAATGAGCAGTTCTTC
TRBD2	TRBV4-3	TRBJ2-2	.	CASSQDRSLAGVYNTGELFF	TGCGCCAGCAGCCAAGATCGGAGTCTAGCGGGAGTATACAACACCGGGGAGCTGTTTTTT
TRBD1	TRBV7-3	TRBJ2-6	.	CASSSPQGADSGANVLTF	TGTGCCAGCAGCTCACCGCAGGGGGCCGACTCTGGGGCCAACGTCCTGACTTTC
TRBD2	TRBV7-3	TRBJ2-3	.	CASSLFGCLSGETSTDTQYF	TGTGCCAGCAGCTTATTTGGTTGCCTTAGCGGGGAGACTAGCACAGATACGCAGTATTTT
TRBD1	TRBV6-1	TRBJ1-2	.	CASSAQYTGTGRTGYTF	TGTGCCAGCAGTGCGCAATATACTGGGACAGGGAGGACTGGCTACACCTTC